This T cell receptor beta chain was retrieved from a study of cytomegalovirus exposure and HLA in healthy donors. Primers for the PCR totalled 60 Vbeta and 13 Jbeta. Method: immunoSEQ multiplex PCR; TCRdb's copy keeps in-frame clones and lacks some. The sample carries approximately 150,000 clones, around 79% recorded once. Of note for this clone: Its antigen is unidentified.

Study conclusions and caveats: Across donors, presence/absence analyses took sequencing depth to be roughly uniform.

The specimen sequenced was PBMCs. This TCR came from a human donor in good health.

For the CDR3, the DNA is TGTGCCAGCAGGTCGACTAGCGGATATTTTGATACGCAGTATTTT. Translated: CASRSTSGYFDTQYF. The gene calls are TRBV6-5 and TRBJ2-3; TRBD2 matches at 9 bases. In germline, CDR1 is MNHEY, CDR2 SVGAGI. Germline trimming cut 6 bases from V and 6 bases from J; bases unmatched to any gene: 10. The CDR3 extends over 15 amino acids.